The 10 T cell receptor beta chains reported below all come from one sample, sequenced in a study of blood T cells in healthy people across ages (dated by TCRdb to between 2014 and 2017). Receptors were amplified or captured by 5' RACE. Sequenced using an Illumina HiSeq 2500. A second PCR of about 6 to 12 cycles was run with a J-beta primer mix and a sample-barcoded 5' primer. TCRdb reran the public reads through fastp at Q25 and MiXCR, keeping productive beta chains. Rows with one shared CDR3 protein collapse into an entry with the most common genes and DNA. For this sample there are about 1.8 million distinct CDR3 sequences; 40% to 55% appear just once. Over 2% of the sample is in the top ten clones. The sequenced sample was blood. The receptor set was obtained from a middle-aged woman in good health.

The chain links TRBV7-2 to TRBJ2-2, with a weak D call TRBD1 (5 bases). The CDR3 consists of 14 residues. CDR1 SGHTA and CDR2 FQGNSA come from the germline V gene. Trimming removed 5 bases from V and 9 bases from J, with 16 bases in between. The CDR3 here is CASSVGASERELFF. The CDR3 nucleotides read TGTGCCAGCAGCGTAGGGGCGTCCGAGAGGGAGCTGTTTTTT.

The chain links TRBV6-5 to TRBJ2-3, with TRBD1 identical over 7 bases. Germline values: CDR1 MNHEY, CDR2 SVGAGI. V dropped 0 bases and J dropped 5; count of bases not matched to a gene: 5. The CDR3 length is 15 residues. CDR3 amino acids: CASSYSSQGVDTQYF. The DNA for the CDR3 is TGTGCCAGCAGTTACTCATCCCAGGGGGTAGATACGCAGTATTTT.

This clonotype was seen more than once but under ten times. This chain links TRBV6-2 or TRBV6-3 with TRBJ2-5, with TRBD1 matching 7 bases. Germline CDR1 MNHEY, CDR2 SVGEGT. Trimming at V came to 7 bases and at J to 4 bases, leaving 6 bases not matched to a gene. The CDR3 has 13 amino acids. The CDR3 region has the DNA TGTGCCAGCAAGGGGGCGGTTGGAGAGACCCAGTACTTC. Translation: CASKGAVGETQYF.

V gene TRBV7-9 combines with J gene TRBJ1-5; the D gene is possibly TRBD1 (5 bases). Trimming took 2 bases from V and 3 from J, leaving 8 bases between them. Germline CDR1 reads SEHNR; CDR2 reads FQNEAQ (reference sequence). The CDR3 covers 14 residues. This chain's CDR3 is CASSLRGANQPQHF. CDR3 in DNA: TGTGCCAGCAGCTTACGAGGGGCCAATCAGCCCCAGCATTTT.

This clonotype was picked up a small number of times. The CDR3 reads CASSATQSSYEQYF. The CDR3 DNA reads as TGTGCCAGCAGTGCGACTCAAAGCTCCTACGAGCAGTACTTC. The gene calls are TRBV6-1 and TRBJ2-5, with no clear D. The assigned J gene may be wrong: the sequence end matches TRBJ2-7 better. Germline CDR1 and CDR2: MNHNS and SASEGT. This CDR3 region has 14 residues.

CDR3 region: CASSYLAGSSTDTQYF. CDR3 nucleotide sequence: TGTGCCAGCAGCTACCTAGCGGGGTCGAGCACAGATACGCAGTATTTT. The chain has TRBV6-2 or TRBV6-3 and TRBJ2-3, with 9 nucleotides matching TRBD2. J was trimmed by 0 bases and V by 6 bases; bases with no gene match: 7. The CDR3 is made up of 16 amino acids. Germline V gene lookup returns CDR1 MNHEY and CDR2 SVGEGT.

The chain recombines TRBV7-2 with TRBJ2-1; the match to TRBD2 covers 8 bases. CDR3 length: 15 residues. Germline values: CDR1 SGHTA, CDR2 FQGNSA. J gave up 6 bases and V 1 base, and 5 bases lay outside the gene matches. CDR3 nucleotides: TGTGCCAGCAGCTTAGGCGGGGGGCAGGGCAATGAGCAGTTCTTC. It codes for CASSLGGGQGNEQFF.

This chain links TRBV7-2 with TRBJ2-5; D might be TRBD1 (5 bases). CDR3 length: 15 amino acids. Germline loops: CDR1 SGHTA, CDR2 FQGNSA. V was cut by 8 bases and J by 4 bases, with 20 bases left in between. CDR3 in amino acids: CASDDSGSPGETQYF. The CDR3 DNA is TGTGCCAGCGACGACAGTGGCTCCCCCGGAGAGACCCAGTACTTC.

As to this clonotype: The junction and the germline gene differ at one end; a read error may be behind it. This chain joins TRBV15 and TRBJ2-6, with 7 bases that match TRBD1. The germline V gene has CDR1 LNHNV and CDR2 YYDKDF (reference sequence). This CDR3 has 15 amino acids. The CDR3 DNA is TGTGTCACCAGCAGAGACAGGGCTGGGGCCAACGTCCTGACTTTC. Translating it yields CVTSRDRAGANVLTF.

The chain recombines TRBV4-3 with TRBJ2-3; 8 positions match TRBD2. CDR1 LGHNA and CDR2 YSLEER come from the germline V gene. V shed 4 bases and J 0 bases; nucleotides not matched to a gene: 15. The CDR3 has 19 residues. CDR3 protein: CASSPGGTLPGLSTDTQYF. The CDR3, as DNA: TGCGCCAGCAGCCCGGGGGGGACTTTACCGGGGTTGAGCACAGATACGCAGTATTTT.